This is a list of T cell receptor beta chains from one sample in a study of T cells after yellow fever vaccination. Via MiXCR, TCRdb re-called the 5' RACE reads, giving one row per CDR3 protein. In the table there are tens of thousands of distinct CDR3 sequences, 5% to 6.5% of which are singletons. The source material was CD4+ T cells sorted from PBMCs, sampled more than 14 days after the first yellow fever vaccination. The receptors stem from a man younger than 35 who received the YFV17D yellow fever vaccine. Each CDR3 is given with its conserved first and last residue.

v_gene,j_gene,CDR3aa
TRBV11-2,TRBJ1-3,CASSPLGTGGSGNTIYF
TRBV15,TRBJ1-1,CATSRAGSGGTEAFF
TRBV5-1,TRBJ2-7,CASSLGQAQDEQYF
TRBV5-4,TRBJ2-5,CASSLPQETQYF
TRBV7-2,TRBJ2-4,CASSTQALVKNIQYF
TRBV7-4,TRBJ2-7,CASSLGGPQKRGVPPAYEQYF
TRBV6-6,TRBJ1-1,CASRDTYTEAFF
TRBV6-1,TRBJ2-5,CASSRQGIGLGETQYF
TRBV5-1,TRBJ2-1,CASRGGGATYNEQFF
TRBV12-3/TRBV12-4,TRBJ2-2,CASKAYDRDTGELFF
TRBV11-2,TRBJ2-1,CASSLVPAGVPSYNEQFF
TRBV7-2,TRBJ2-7,CASSIYAGQWDYEQYF
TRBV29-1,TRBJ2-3,CSVGDYGGDTQYF
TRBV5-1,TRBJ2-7,CASSQTGGTYEQYF
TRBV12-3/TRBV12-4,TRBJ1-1,CASRRLTGGETEAFF
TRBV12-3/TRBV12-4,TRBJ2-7,CARSRTVSYEQYF
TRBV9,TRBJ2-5,CASNRVGTEETQYF
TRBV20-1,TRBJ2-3,CSAQPQDRDSDTQYF
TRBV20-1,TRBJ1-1,CSAKEGPLGAEAFF
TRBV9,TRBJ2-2,CASSQYGTANTGELFF
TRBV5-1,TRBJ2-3,CASSLVGSTDTQYF
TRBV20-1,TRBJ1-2,CSARDNVGNGYTF
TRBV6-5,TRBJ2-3,CASRSTSGGSDSTDTQYF
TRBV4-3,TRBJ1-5,CASSQDLMGGDQPQHF
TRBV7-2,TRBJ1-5,CASSSFNQPQHF
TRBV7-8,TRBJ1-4,CASSQPGDGKLFF
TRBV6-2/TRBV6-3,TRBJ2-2,CASSSRRTGELFF
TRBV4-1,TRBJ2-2,CASSQERGDAGELFF
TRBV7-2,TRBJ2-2,CASSPQNTGELFF
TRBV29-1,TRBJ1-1,CSVPTGGTEAFF
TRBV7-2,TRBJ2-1,CASSLSPYNEQFF
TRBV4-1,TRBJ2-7,CASSQTDIPYEQYF
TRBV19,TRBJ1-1,CASKEAVGAIEAFF
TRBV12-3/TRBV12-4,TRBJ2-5,CASRRTNLVETQYF
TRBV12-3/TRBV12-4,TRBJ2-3,CASSLWGTGEDTQYF
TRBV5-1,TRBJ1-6,CASSSGTGNSPLHF
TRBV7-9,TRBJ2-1,CASSLDHNEQFF
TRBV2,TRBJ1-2,CASTRDNGYTF
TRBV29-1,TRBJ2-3,CSVGSGADTTQYF
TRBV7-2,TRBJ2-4,CASSPDRNIQYF
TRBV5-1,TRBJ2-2,CASSLVGSHNTGELFF
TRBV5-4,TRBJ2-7,CASSFGRGYEQYF
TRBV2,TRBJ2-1,CASSDQVPVEQFF
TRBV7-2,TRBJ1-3,CASSLGGPGASGNTIYF
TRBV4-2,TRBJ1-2,CASSQAGSGGNYGYTF
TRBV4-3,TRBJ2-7,CASSQGPLVFYEQYF
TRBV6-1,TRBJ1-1,CASSEFGAGSTEAFF
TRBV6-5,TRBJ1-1,CASSYVGVLNTEAFF
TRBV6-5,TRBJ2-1,CASSRGLAGDFYNEQFF
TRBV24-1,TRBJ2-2,CATSDWTNTGELFF
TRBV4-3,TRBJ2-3,CASSQVTGRTDTQYF
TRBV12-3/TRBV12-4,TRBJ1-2,CASSLGGGLTYGYTF